This T cell receptor (beta chain) derives from a study of Graves' ophthalmopathy and Graves' hyperthyroidism. From RNA, the CDR3 regions of TCR beta chains were amplified and sequenced. The first round was an RT-PCR with HTBI primers, and the second round was a multiplex PCR. TCRdb itself ran the multiplex PCR reads through MiXCR, one entry per CDR3 protein. The sample shows under 350,000 distinct CDR3 sequences, 15% to 20% of them seen only once. Trimming shortened V by 2 bases and J by 4 bases, and 12 bases separated the two germline ends. Germline V gene sequence: CDR1 KGHSH, CDR2 LQKENI. This CDR3 comprises 16 residues. This clonotype was detected many times. Diagnoses were established from clinical symptoms, serum thyroxine, TRAb, thyroid ultrasound and orbital computed tomography.

Sequenced: peripheral blood. This rearrangement joins TRBV18 to TRBJ1-6; no firm D call. This TCR came from an adult man with Graves' ophthalmopathy. CDR3 DNA sequence: TGTGCCAGCTCACCATCTGTCCAGAATTATAATTCACCCCTCCACTTT. Protein: CASSPSVQNYNSPLHF.